The clone carrying this T cell receptor beta chain was detected many times. These data come from a study of T cells in Graves' hyperthyroidism and ophthalmopathy. Study at large: The initial diagnosis was the point when peripheral blood was collected, ahead of any treatment.

The CDR3 loop spans 14 amino acids. V was trimmed by 1 base and J by 4 bases, leaving 11 bases between them. CDR1 and CDR2 from the germline V gene are MGHRA and YSYEKL. TCR beta CDR3 regions were amplified from RNA transcripts. Researchers ran a first-round RT-PCR on the TCR CDR3 using the HTBI primer set. In TCRdb, the multiplex PCR reads were re-called with MiXCR into one record per CDR3 protein. Counted here are 400,000 to 600,000 distinct CDR3 sequences, less than 25% occurring once; the ten biggest clones make up around 27%. This sample holds PBMCs from roughly 10 ml fresh peripheral blood. Sequenced material: blood. This rearrangement joins TRBV4-1 to TRBJ2-7; a weak D match, TRBD2 (5 bases). This sequence originates from a man between 18 and 29 years old with Graves' hyperthyroidism. CDR3 in DNA: TGCGCCAGCAGCCAAGCGAGGGTTTCGTACGAGCAGTACTTC. Protein product: CASSQARVSYEQYF.